This T cell receptor beta chain is drawn from a study of shared clonotypes between healthy human individuals. Germline loops: CDR1 SGHNT, CDR2 YYREEE (reference sequence). CDR3 length equals 13 residues. The V gene lost 3 bases and the J gene lost 7 bases, with 11 bases spanning the gap. Donation came from healthy HIV-negative adults that had no recent acute infections or vaccinations. Profiling relied on immunoSEQ multiplex PCR, and the TCRdb table lists in-frame clones only, not all of them. The sample holds about 2.3 million clones, around 90% seen once. The chain carries TRBV5-4 and TRBJ2-1; weak D call: TRBD1 (5 bases). Specimen: naive CD4+ T cells from PBMCs. The subset: CD45RA+ positively selected. The source is a man aged 18 to 35 in good health. Some clones in this sample may be carry-over from other donors' samples. The DNA for the CDR3 is TGTGCCAGCAGCTCAGGACAAGTGAATGAGCAGTTCTTC. Translation gives CASSSGQVNEQFF. Filled out from reference TRBV5-4 and TRBJ2-1, the complete variable domain reads ETGVTQSPTHLIKTRGQQVTLRCSSQSGHNTVSWYQQALGQGPQFIFQYYREEENGRGNFPPRFSGLQFPNYSSELNVNALELDDSALYLCASSSGQVNEQFFGPGTRLTVL.